The TCR beta chain described here comes from a study of T cells in Graves' hyperthyroidism and ophthalmopathy. No ophthalmopathy progression within 18 months constituted stable Graves' hyperthyroidism. Amplification of TCR beta CDR3 regions used RNA as the template. Primed by the HTBI set, a first-round RT-PCR was run on the TCR CDR3. TCRdb fed the multiplex PCR reads into MiXCR, producing one record per CDR3 protein. Of roughly 700,000 distinct CDR3 sequences in the sample, about 35% were seen once. Regarding the study as a whole: Clonotypes that were expanded in thyroid above 0.001 mostly appeared in blood too.

This clonotype has just a few counts. Antigen unknown. V shed 7 bases and J shed 3 bases, with 10 bases lying between them. Per the germline V gene, CDR1 is SGDLS and CDR2 is YYNGEE. The CDR3 consists of 12 residues. The rearrangement joins TRBV9 to TRBJ1-1, with D unresolved. The sequence came from a middle-aged woman with Graves' hyperthyroidism. Sequencing was carried out using blood. The CDR3 region is CASQARYTEAFF. CDR3 sequence (DNA): TGTGCCAGCCAGGCTCGGTACACTGAAGCTTTCTTT.